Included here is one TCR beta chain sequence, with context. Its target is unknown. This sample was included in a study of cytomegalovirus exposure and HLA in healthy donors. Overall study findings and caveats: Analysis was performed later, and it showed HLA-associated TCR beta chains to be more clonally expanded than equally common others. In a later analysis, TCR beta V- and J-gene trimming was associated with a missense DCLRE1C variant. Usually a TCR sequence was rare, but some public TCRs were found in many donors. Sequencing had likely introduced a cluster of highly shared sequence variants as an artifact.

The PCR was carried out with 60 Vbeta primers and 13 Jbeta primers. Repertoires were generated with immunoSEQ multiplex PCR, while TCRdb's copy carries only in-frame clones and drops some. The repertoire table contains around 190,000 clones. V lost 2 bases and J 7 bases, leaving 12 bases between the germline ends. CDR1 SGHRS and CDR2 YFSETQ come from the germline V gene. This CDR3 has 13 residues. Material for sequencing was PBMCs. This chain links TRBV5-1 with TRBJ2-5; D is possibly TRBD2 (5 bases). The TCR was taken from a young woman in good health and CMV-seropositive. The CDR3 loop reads CASSLGTEGTQYF. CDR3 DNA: TGCGCCAGCAGCTTAGGAACCGAGGGGACCCAGTACTTC.